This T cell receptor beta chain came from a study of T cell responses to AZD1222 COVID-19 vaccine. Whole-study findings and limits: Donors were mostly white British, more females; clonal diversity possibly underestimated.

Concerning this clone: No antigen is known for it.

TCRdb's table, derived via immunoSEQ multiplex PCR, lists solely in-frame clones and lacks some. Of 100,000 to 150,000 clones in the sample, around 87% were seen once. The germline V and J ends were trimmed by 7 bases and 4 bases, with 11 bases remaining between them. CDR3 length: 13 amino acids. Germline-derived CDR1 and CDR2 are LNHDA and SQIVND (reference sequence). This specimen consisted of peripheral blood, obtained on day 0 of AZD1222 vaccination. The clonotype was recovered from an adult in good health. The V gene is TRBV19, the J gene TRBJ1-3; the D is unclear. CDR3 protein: CASITSRGNTIYF. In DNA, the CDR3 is TGTGCCAGTATCACCTCCCGGGGAAACACCATATATTTT.